A single sample gave rise to the 6 T cell receptor beta chains below, sequenced in a study of shared clonotypes between healthy human individuals. CD45RO-negative, CCR7-positively selected cells formed the naive CD8 fraction, excluding terminally differentiated effector memory CD45RA+ cells. Measured with immunoSEQ multiplex PCR; TCRdb has only the in-frame clones, and not every one. The table includes about 1.9 million clones, 93% detected once. Sequencing was performed on naive CD8+ T cells from PBMCs. The receptors originated from a man aged 18 to 30 in good health. Some clones in this sample may be carry-over from other donors' samples.

With respect to this clone: Other DNA sequences in the sample encode the same CDR3. This chain connects TRBV25-1 to TRBJ2-7, with 11 positions matching TRBD1. The CDR3 is made up of 15 amino acids. After removal of 3 bases from V and 3 bases from J, the junction contained 4 bases not matched to a gene. Looked up from germline, CDR1 is MGHDK and CDR2 is SYGVNS. CDR3 nucleotide sequence: TGTGCCAGCAGTGATCCCGGGACAGGGGGCTACGAGCAGTACTTC. Protein: CASSDPGTGGYEQYF.

The chain is built from TRBV7-2 and TRBJ2-1; D unclear. The CDR3 runs to 13 residues. CDR1 is SGHTA, CDR2 FQGNSA, per germline. The V gene lost 4 bases and the J gene lost 4 bases, with 8 bases spanning the gap. CDR3 DNA: TGTGCCAGCAGCTCCCGCTCTTACAATGAGCAGTTCTTC. Amino acid sequence: CASSSRSYNEQFF.

The chain is built from TRBV30 and TRBJ2-1, with D tentatively TRBD2 (6 bases). Germline-derived CDR1 and CDR2 are GTSNPN and SVGIG (reference sequence). V was pared by 2 bases and J by 9 bases, with 14 bases between. The CDR3 is made up of 13 amino acids. CDR3 loop: CAWSPRETLEQFF. In DNA, the CDR3 is TGTGCCTGGAGTCCCCGGGAGACTCTTGAGCAGTTCTTC.

For this clone: Within the sample, other DNA sequences also encode this same CDR3. V is TRBV19 and J is TRBJ2-1; D is unresolved. CDR3 length equals 12 residues. Germline CDR1 and CDR2: LNHDA and SQIVND (reference sequence). The germline V and J ends were trimmed by 1 base and 6 bases, with 4 bases remaining between them. CDR3 nucleotides: TGTGCCAGTAGTATAGGAGGCAATGAGCAGTTCTTC. Amino acid sequence: CASSIGGNEQFF.

The chain carries TRBV7-9 and TRBJ2-7, with D possibly being TRBD1 (5 bases). The CDR3 runs to 13 residues. Germline assignment: CDR1 SEHNR and CDR2 FQNEAQ (reference sequence). Trimming removed 1 base from V and 6 bases from J, with 10 bases in between. The CDR3 bases are TGTGCCAGCAGCTTAGTGACAGTCGTCGAGCAGTACTTC. Translation: CASSLVTVVEQYF. Combining the CDR3 with reference TRBV7-9 and TRBJ2-7 gives the whole variable domain DTGVSQNPRHKITKRGQNVTFRCDPISEHNRLYWYRQTLGQGPEFLTYFQNEAQLEKSRLLSDRFSAERPKGSFSTLEIQRTEQGDSAMYLCASSLVTVVEQYFGPGTRLTVT.

The chain is built from TRBV7-9 and TRBJ2-5, with D maybe TRBD1 (5 bases). The germline CDR1 and CDR2 sequences are SEHNR and FQNEAQ (reference sequence). Trimming cost V 5 bases and J 8 bases, with 30 bases left between them. The CDR3 covers 18 residues. CDR3 in amino acids: CASSAPRKTDPLYGTQYF. The CDR3 DNA is TGTGCCAGCAGCGCCCCCAGAAAGACAGACCCCCTCTACGGTACCCAGTACTTC.